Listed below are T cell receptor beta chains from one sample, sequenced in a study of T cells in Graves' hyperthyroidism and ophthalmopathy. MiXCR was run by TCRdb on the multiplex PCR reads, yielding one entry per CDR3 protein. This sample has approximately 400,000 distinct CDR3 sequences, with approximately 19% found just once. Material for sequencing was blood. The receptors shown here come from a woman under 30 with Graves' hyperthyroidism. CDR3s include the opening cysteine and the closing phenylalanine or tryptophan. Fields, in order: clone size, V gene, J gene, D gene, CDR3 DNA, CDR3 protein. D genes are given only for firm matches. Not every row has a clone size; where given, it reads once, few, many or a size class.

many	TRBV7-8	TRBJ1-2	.	TGTGCCAGCAGCACGCACAGGGTGCGCATTCCCTATGGCTACACCTTC	CASSTHRVRIPYGYTF
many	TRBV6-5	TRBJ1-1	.	TGTGCCAGCAGTTCGGTAGGGGACACTGAAGCTTTCTTT	CASSSVGDTEAFF
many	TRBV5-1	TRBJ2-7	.	TGTGCCAGCAGCTTAGGGGGGGCCAGCTCCTACGAGCAGTACTTC	CASSLGGASSYEQYF
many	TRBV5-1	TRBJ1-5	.	TGCGCCAGCAGCTTACACGGTAATAGCAATCAGCCCCAGCATTTT	CASSLHGNSNQPQHF
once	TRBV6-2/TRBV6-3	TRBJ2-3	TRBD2	TGTGCCAGCAGTTACCGGCTAGCGGGGGTCTCCGGCACAGATACGCAGTATTTT	CASSYRLAGVSGTDTQYF
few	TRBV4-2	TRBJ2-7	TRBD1	TGTGCCAGCAGCCACCCGACAGGGGTCAACTCCTACGAGCAGTACTTC	CASSHPTGVNSYEQYF
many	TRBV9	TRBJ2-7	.	TGTGCCAGCAGCCACGGACAGAGCTCCTACGAGCAGTACTTC	CASSHGQSSYEQYF
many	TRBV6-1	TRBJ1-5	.	TGTGCCAGCAGTAAAGGCTCCTGGAGCAATCAGCCCCAGCATTTT	CASSKGSWSNQPQHF
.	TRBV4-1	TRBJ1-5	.	TGCGCCAGCAGCCAAGAAAGTGCCAATCAGCCCCAGCATTTT	CASSQESANQPQHF
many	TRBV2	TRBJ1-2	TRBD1	TGTGCCAGCAAATCTCCGGGACAGAGCTATGGCTACACCTTC	CASKSPGQSYGYTF
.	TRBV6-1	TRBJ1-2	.	TGTGCCAGCACGTGGTGGGGGTCTAACTATGGCTACACCTTC	CASTWWGSNYGYTF
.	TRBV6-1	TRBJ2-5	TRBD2	TGTGCCAGCAGTGAACAATTGGCGGGAGTCGGTGAGACCCAGTACTTC	CASSEQLAGVGETQYF
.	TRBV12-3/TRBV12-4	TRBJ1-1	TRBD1	TGTGCCAGCAGGAGGACAGGGGGCTACACTGAAGCTTTCTTT	CASRRTGGYTEAFF
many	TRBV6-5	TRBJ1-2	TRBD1	TGTGCCAGCAGTTACCGCGCGGCAGGGGGCTATGGCTACACCTTC	CASSYRAAGGYGYTF
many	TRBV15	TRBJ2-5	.	TGTGCCACCAGCAGAGAAGGGGGGGCGGAGACCCAGTACTTC	CATSREGGAETQYF
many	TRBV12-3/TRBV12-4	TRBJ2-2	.	TGTGCCAGCAGTTTGGGGGCACTAGGTTCCGGGGAGCTGTTTTTT	CASSLGALGSGELFF
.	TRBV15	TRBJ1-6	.	TGTGCCACCAGCAGAGATTATCCAGGTTATAATTCACCCCTCCACTTT	CATSRDYPGYNSPLHF
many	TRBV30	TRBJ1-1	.	TGTGCCTGGAGTGTATGGGGTCTGGGGGGACGGACTGAAGCTTTCTTT	CAWSVWGLGGRTEAFF